One sample yielded the 19 T cell receptor beta chains listed below, sequenced in a study of blood T cell repertoires in COVID-19. Some clones are missing from TCRdb's copy, which holds only in-frame ones; the method was immunoSEQ multiplex PCR. The sample shows about 70,000 clones, around 86% of them seen only once. Sequencing was carried out using peripheral blood. The receptor set was obtained from a human donor in a cohort sampled during active COVID-19.

V is TRBV9 and J is TRBJ2-5, with TRBD2 identical over 8 bases. Trimming at V came to 3 bases and at J to 5 bases, leaving 12 bases not matched to a gene. CDR3 length: 16 amino acids. Germline V lookup: CDR1 SGDLS, CDR2 YYNGEE. The CDR3 DNA follows: TGTGCCAGCAGCGCCCCTCCACGGGGGGGCCGGGAGACCCAGTACTTC. Protein sequence: CASSAPPRGGRETQYF.

V is TRBV18 and J is TRBJ1-2; 10 nucleotides align to TRBD1. This CDR3 spans 15 amino acids. Germline values: CDR1 KGHSH, CDR2 LQKENI. V lost 2 bases and J lost 5; bases outside the gene matches: 5. CDR3 coding DNA: TGTGCCAGCTCACCAGAGACGGGACAGGGGTATGGCTACACCTTC. This sequence encodes CASSPETGQGYGYTF.

V usage is TRBV6-5 and J usage is TRBJ2-3, with 7 bases matching TRBD2. The length of the CDR3 is 16 residues. Trimming at V came to 4 bases and at J to 0 bases, leaving 7 bases not matched to a gene. Germline V gene sequence: CDR1 MNHEY, CDR2 SVGAGI. DNA of the CDR3: TGTGCCAGCAGTTGGGGGGACTACGGGAGCACAGATACGCAGTATTTT. Amino acid sequence: CASSWGDYGSTDTQYF.

This chain connects TRBV6-2 or TRBV6-3 to TRBJ1-5, with D tentatively TRBD1 (6 bases). The germline V and J ends were trimmed by 2 bases and 2 bases, with 16 bases remaining between them. Germline V gives CDR1 MNHEY, CDR2 SVGEGT. There are 17 residues in the CDR3. Here the CDR3 reads CASSYPGRGLGNQPQHF. The CDR3 DNA follows: TGTGCCAGCAGTTACCCCGGCAGGGGATTGGGCAATCAGCCCCAGCATTTT.

The CDR3 DNA is TGTGCCAGTAGCTCAGGAGAGACCCAGTACTTC. Protein sequence: CASSSGETQYF. The chain has TRBV19 and TRBJ2-5; D remains ambiguous. V lost 6 bases to trimming and J lost 4 bases, with 6 bases between them. This CDR3 spans 11 amino acids. From germline, CDR1 is LNHDA and CDR2 SQIVND (reference sequence).

The rearrangement joins TRBV5-4 to TRBJ2-3; 8 positions match TRBD1. With V trimmed by 4 bases and J by 1 base, 5 bases remained unmatched. Per the germline V gene, CDR1 is SGHNT and CDR2 is YYREEE (reference sequence). The length of the CDR3 is 15 residues. The CDR3 sequence is CASSVGQVRTDTQYF. The CDR3, as DNA: TGTGCCAGCAGCGTGGGACAGGTCCGCACAGATACGCAGTATTTT.

The genes are TRBV27 and TRBJ2-1; D not certain. Trimming left V 0 bases short and J 4 bases short, with 13 bases between. The germline V gene has CDR1 MNHEY and CDR2 SMNVEV (reference sequence). The CDR3 is made up of 16 amino acids. As DNA, the CDR3 is TGTGCCAGCAGTTTATCCCTCTCGAAGCTTTACAATGAGCAGTTCTTC. Residues: CASSLSLSKLYNEQFF.

The V call is TRBV5-6, the J call TRBJ2-5, with 8 positions matching TRBD1. This CDR3 contains 14 residues. V shed 0 bases, J shed 5 bases, and the junction held 3 bases outside the gene matches. The germline CDR1 and CDR2 sequences are SGHDT and YYEEEE. CDR3 DNA sequence: TGTGCCAGCAGCTTGGGACAGGGGATGGAGACCCAGTACTTC. Encoded protein: CASSLGQGMETQYF.

The genes are TRBV27 and TRBJ2-5; TRBD1 aligns across 9 bases. With V trimmed by 8 bases and J by 4 bases, 8 bases remained unmatched. In germline, CDR1 is MNHEY, CDR2 SMNVEV (reference sequence). CDR3 length: 14 amino acids. The CDR3 sequence is CASSSSTGGETQYF. CDR3 sequence (DNA): TGTGCCAGCTCCTCCTCGACAGGGGGAGAGACCCAGTACTTC.

The V gene is TRBV20-1, the J gene TRBJ2-7, with D maybe TRBD1 (5 bases). The CDR3 has 11 residues. The germline CDR1 and CDR2 sequences are DFQATT and SNEGSKA (reference sequence). Trimming stripped 3 bases from V and 6 bases from J, with 9 bases between. CDR3 coding DNA: TGCAGTGCTAGTAAGGGGTCCGAGCAGTACTTC. Its translation is CSASKGSEQYF.

V is TRBV12-3 or TRBV12-4 and J is TRBJ1-2; D is unclear. This CDR3 is built from 12 residues. Trimming pared 1 base from V and 5 bases from J, leaving 5 bases between. The CDR3 protein is CASSLVTYGYTF. The CDR3 DNA sequence: TGTGCCAGCAGTTTAGTCACTTATGGCTACACCTTC.

CDR3: CASSTGSSGNTIYF. CDR3 bases: TGTGCCAGTAGTACAGGGTCCTCTGGAAACACCATATATTTT. The chain combines TRBV19 with TRBJ1-3, with a possible D match to TRBD1 (5 bases). V lost 4 bases and J lost 0, with 7 bases in between. In germline, CDR1 is LNHDA, CDR2 SQIVND (reference sequence). The CDR3 has 14 residues.

The chain has TRBV6-2 or TRBV6-3 and TRBJ2-4; D uncertain. Trimming removed 5 bases at V and 0 bases at J, with 8 bases between. The CDR3 runs 14 residues. Germline lookup yields CDR1 MNHEY and CDR2 SVGEGT. DNA of the CDR3: TGTGCCAGCAGTCCCTATGGAGCCAAAAACATTCAGTACTTC. As protein: CASSPYGAKNIQYF.

This chain links TRBV7-7 with TRBJ2-1, with TRBD2 matching over 13 bases. V lost 5 bases and J lost 5; bases outside the gene matches: 3. The CDR3 loop spans 15 amino acids. The germline V gene encodes CDR1 SSHAT and CDR2 FNYEAQ (reference sequence). The CDR3: CASSTGTSGDNEQFF. The CDR3 region has the DNA TGTGCCAGCAGCACTGGGACTAGCGGGGACAATGAGCAGTTCTTC.

In its sample, this clone was seen once. The chain combines TRBV7-9 with TRBJ1-3; weak D call: TRBD1 (5 bases). Per germline, CDR1 SEHNR and CDR2 FQNEAQ (reference sequence). Trimming took 5 bases from V and 0 from J, leaving 14 bases between them. The CDR3 spans 16 residues. The CDR3 spells CASSVTWGSSGNTIYF. The CDR3 coding sequence is TGTGCCAGCAGCGTCACCTGGGGCAGCTCTGGAAACACCATATATTTT.

The genes are TRBV5-5 and TRBJ2-5; 8 bases are shared with TRBD2. CDR1 and CDR2 (germline): SGHKS, YYEKEE (reference sequence). Trimming cost V 4 bases and J 3 bases; bases outside gene matches: 8. The CDR3 spans 15 residues. This chain's CDR3 is CASSAGTRFEETQYF. The CDR3 DNA follows: TGTGCCAGCAGCGCCGGGACTAGGTTTGAAGAGACCCAGTACTTC.

CDR3 sequence: CASSESTGGWGGYTF. DNA of the CDR3: TGCGCCAGCAGTGAGTCGACAGGGGGCTGGGGTGGCTACACCTTC. This chain uses TRBV10-2 with TRBJ1-2; 10 bases line up with TRBD1. CDR1 is WSHSY and CDR2 is SAAADI in the germline V gene. Unmatched junction bases numbered 5, after V lost 0 bases and J lost 7 bases. The CDR3 has 15 residues.

This rearrangement joins TRBV7-2 to TRBJ1-2; maybe TRBD1 (6 bases). CDR3 length equals 14 residues. Looked up from germline, CDR1 is SGHTA and CDR2 is FQGNSA. V lost 1 base and J lost 8, with 14 bases in between. CDR3 loop: CASSLGWGRQGYTF. CDR3 coding DNA: TGTGCCAGCAGCTTAGGATGGGGGCGCCAAGGCTACACCTTC.

This clone was seen just once. This chain uses TRBV18 with TRBJ2-1; 10 positions match TRBD2. The CDR3 extends over 16 amino acids. The germline V gene encodes CDR1 KGHSH and CDR2 LQKENI. The ends lost 1 base at V and 7 bases at J; junction bases unmatched: 7. The CDR3 is CASSPQSQRGGNEQFF. The CDR3 DNA reads TGTGCCAGCTCACCACAATCGCAGCGGGGGGGAAATGAGCAGTTCTTC.